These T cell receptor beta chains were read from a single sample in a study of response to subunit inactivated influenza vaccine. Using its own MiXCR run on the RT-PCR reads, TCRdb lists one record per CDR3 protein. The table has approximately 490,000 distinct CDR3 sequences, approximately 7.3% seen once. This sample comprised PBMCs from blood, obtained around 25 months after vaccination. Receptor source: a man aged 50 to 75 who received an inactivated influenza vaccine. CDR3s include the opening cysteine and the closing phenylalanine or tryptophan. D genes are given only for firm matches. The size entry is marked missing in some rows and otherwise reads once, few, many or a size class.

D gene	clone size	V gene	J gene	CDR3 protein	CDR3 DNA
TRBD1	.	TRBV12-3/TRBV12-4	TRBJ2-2	CASSGTGGDTGELFF	TGTGCCAGCAGCGGGACAGGGGGCGACACCGGGGAGCTGTTTTTT
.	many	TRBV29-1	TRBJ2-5	CSVRRSTPEETQYF	TGCAGCGTGCGTAGGTCCACCCCCGAAGAGACCCAGTACTTC
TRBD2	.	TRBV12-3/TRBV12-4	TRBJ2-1	CASRWGLGGRINEQFF	TGTGCCAGCAGATGGGGACTAGGCGGGAGAATCAATGAGCAGTTCTTT
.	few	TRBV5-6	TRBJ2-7	CASSWTNHYEQYF	TGTGCCAGCAGCTGGACAAACCACTACGAGCAGTACTTC
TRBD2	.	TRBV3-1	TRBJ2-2	CASSQRMTSGSPGELFF	TGTGCCAGCAGCCAACGTATGACTAGCGGGAGCCCCGGGGAGCTGTTTTTT
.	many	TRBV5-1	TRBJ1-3	CASKDVSSGNTIYF	TGCGCCAGTAAGGACGTGAGCTCTGGAAACACCATATATTTT
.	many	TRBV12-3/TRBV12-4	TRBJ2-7	CASSARTRQSSYEQYF	TGTGCCAGCAGTGCCAGAACGAGACAGTCATCCTACGAGCAGTACTTC
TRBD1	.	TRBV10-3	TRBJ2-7	CAISSGQGDPYEQYF	TGTGCCATCAGTTCCGGACAGGGCGATCCCTACGAGCAGTACTTC
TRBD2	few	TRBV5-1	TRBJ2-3	CASSLGGRPTDTQYF	TGCGCCAGCAGCTTGGGCGGGAGGCCTACAGATACGCAGTATTTT
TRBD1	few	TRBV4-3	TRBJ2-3	CASSQDNRGPDTQYF	TGCGCCAGCAGCCAAGATAACAGGGGACCAGATACGCAGTATTTT
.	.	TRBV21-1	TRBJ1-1	CASSKHQGPNTEAFF	TGTGCCAGCAGCAAGCACCAGGGCCCGAACACTGAAGCTTTCTTT
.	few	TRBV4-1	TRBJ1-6	CASSQVLIGGAISPLHF	TGCGCCAGCAGCCAAGTCTTAATTGGCGGGGCTATCTCTCCCCTCCACTTT
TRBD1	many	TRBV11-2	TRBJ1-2	CASSRDSNYGYTF	TGTGCCAGCAGCCGGGACAGTAACTATGGCTACACCTTC
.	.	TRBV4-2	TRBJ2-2	CASSRGASTNTGELFF	TGTGCCAGCAGCCGCGGGGCTTCAACGAACACCGGGGAGCTGTTTTTT
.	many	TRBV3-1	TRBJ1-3	CASSQDAFSGNTIYF	TGTGCCAGCAGCCAAGACGCTTTCTCTGGAAACACCATATATTTT
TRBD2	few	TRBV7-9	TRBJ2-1	CASLSSGGNEQFF	TGTGCCAGCCTATCAAGCGGGGGGAATGAGCAGTTCTTC
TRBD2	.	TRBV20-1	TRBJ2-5	CCARRATSGGAFQETQYF	TGCTGTGCTAGACGCGCGACTAGCGGGGGGGCTTTCCAAGAGACCCAGTACTTC
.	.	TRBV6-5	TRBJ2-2	CASSYLSTGELFF	TGTGCCAGCAGTTACCTGAGCACCGGGGAGCTGTTTTTT
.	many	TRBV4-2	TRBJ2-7	CASSQVGILDRSSYEQYF	TGTGCCAGCAGCCAAGTTGGGATTTTGGATAGAAGCTCCTACGAGCAGTACTTC
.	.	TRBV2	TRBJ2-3	CASSDGSDTQYF	TGTGCCAGCAGTGATGGATCAGATACGCAGTATTTT
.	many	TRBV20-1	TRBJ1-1	CSARVPRGLNTEAFF	TGCAGTGCTAGAGTACCCCGCGGCTTGAACACTGAAGCTTTCTTT
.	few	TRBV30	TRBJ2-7	CAWSVAGLVEQYF	TGTGCCTGGAGTGTAGCTGGGTTGGTCGAGCAGTACTTC
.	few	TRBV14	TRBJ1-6	CASSPLGRTPLHF	TGTGCCAGCAGCCCTTTGGGGAGGACACCCCTCCACTTT